The rows below give T cell receptor beta chains drawn from one sample of a study of technical replicates of blood from several donors. Repertoires were generated with immunoSEQ multiplex PCR, while TCRdb's copy carries only in-frame clones and drops some. The top ten hold 0.2% to 0.3% of the sample, which has 85,000 to 100,000 clones, around 94% seen once. The specimen sequenced was T cells isolated from PBMCs. Receptors originate from a human donor in good health. CDR3s include the opening cysteine and the closing phenylalanine or tryptophan. A D gene is named only where the DNA matches it firmly. Rows give clone size only sometimes, using once, few, many, or a class for an expanded clone.

d_call: TRBD2
v_call: TRBV4-1
clone_size: -
j_call: TRBJ2-3
cdr3_nt: TGCGCCAGCAGCCCCGGTGTGGGTAGCGGGATTAGCACAGATACGCAGTATTTT
cdr3_aa: CASSPGVGSGISTDTQYF

d_call: TRBD2
v_call: TRBV10-3
clone_size: once
j_call: TRBJ2-2
cdr3_nt: TGTGCCATCAGTGGGACTAGCGGGAGGACAACCGGGGAGCTGTTTTTT
cdr3_aa: CAISGTSGRTTGELFF

d_call: TRBD1
v_call: TRBV29-1
clone_size: -
j_call: TRBJ1-2
cdr3_nt: TGCAGCGTTGCCCGCCCACAGGGGACAGGTGGCTACACCTTC
cdr3_aa: CSVARPQGTGGYTF

d_call: TRBD1
v_call: TRBV5-4
clone_size: -
j_call: TRBJ1-1
cdr3_nt: TGTGCCAGCAGCTTGGGGGGGACAGGCGAAGCTTTCTTT
cdr3_aa: CASSLGGTGEAFF

d_call: -
v_call: TRBV7-8
clone_size: -
j_call: TRBJ2-3
cdr3_nt: TGTGCCAGCAGCCTACTAGAGGCAGATACGCAGTATTTT
cdr3_aa: CASSLLEADTQYF

d_call: TRBD1
v_call: TRBV28
clone_size: -
j_call: TRBJ1-3
cdr3_nt: TGTGCCAGCAGTGCCCGGGACAGGGCCGGAAACACCATATATTTT
cdr3_aa: CASSARDRAGNTIYF

d_call: TRBD1
v_call: TRBV5-1
clone_size: -
j_call: TRBJ2-6
cdr3_nt: TGCGCCAGCAACGAACAGGGGGCTGGGGCCAACGTCCTGACTTTC
cdr3_aa: CASNEQGAGANVLTF

d_call: -
v_call: TRBV14
clone_size: -
j_call: TRBJ1-3
cdr3_nt: TGTGCCACCAGAGCTAGCTCTGGAAACACCATATATTTT
cdr3_aa: CATRASSGNTIYF

d_call: -
v_call: TRBV6-5
clone_size: -
j_call: TRBJ2-1
cdr3_nt: TGTGCCAGCAGTTTGGCGGGCTCTTACAATGAGCAGTTCTTC
cdr3_aa: CASSLAGSYNEQFF

d_call: -
v_call: TRBV6-6
clone_size: once
j_call: TRBJ2-3
cdr3_nt: TGTGCCAGCAGCTTCGCAGGGTCAGATACGCAGTATTTT
cdr3_aa: CASSFAGSDTQYF

d_call: TRBD1
v_call: TRBV18
clone_size: -
j_call: TRBJ1-2
cdr3_nt: TGTGCCAGCTCACCGAAGATTCCGGGACAGGCCTACTATGGCTACACCTTC
cdr3_aa: CASSPKIPGQAYYGYTF

d_call: TRBD1
v_call: TRBV18
clone_size: -
j_call: TRBJ1-4
cdr3_nt: TGTGCCAGCTCACAAACGACAGGGGACGAAAAACTGTTTTTT
cdr3_aa: CASSQTTGDEKLFF

d_call: TRBD2
v_call: TRBV7-6
clone_size: -
j_call: TRBJ2-3
cdr3_nt: TGTGCCAGCAGCTTAGCGGGGGGACTAGAAGGCTCAGATACGCAGTATTTT
cdr3_aa: CASSLAGGLEGSDTQYF

d_call: -
v_call: TRBV19
clone_size: -
j_call: TRBJ1-6
cdr3_nt: TGTGCCAGTAGTATAGGGGGGGGATCACCCCTCCACTTT
cdr3_aa: CASSIGGGSPLHF

d_call: -
v_call: TRBV15
clone_size: -
j_call: TRBJ2-1
cdr3_nt: TGTGCCACCAGCATCCCTTCGGCCTACAATGAGCAGTTCTTC
cdr3_aa: CATSIPSAYNEQFF

d_call: -
v_call: TRBV30
clone_size: -
j_call: TRBJ1-6
cdr3_nt: TGTGCCTGGACAGTATCGTCACCCCTCCACTTT
cdr3_aa: CAWTVSSPLHF

d_call: -
v_call: TRBV5-1
clone_size: -
j_call: TRBJ1-2
cdr3_nt: TGCGCCAGCAAGTACCTGGCAGGGGAAGAATATGGCTACACCTTC
cdr3_aa: CASKYLAGEEYGYTF

d_call: TRBD2
v_call: TRBV5-1
clone_size: -
j_call: TRBJ2-1
cdr3_nt: TGCGCCAGCAGCTTGGCACCCAGCGGGGGTCTCTCCTACAATGAGCAGTTCTTC
cdr3_aa: CASSLAPSGGLSYNEQFF

d_call: -
v_call: TRBV9
clone_size: -
j_call: TRBJ2-7
cdr3_nt: TGTGCCAGCAGCGTCCAGGGTGTCCCCTACGAGCAGTACTTC
cdr3_aa: CASSVQGVPYEQYF

d_call: TRBD1
v_call: TRBV19
clone_size: -
j_call: TRBJ1-1
cdr3_nt: TGTGCCAGTTCGGGACAGGGGGCGACTGAAGCTTTCTTT
cdr3_aa: CASSGQGATEAFF

d_call: -
v_call: TRBV5-1
clone_size: -
j_call: TRBJ1-1
cdr3_nt: TGCGCCAGCAGCTTCTGGGAACTAGCCTCCAACACTGAAGCTTTCTTT
cdr3_aa: CASSFWELASNTEAFF

d_call: TRBD2
v_call: TRBV4-2
clone_size: -
j_call: TRBJ2-7
cdr3_nt: TGTGCCAGCAGCCCTGCGGGACTAGGATACGAGCAGTACTTC
cdr3_aa: CASSPAGLGYEQYF

d_call: TRBD2
v_call: TRBV19
clone_size: -
j_call: TRBJ2-7
cdr3_nt: TGTGCCAGTAGTCCCATTCTAGCGGGGGGCTCCGAGCAGTACTTC
cdr3_aa: CASSPILAGGSEQYF

d_call: TRBD1
v_call: TRBV7-9
clone_size: few
j_call: TRBJ1-3
cdr3_nt: TGTGCCAGCAGCTACACAGGGGCCCACTCTGGAAACACCATATATTTT
cdr3_aa: CASSYTGAHSGNTIYF